Below are 16 T cell receptor beta chains sequenced from a single sample in a study of identical twins. TCRdb itself ran the 5' RACE reads through MiXCR, one entry per CDR3 protein. Of 600,000 to 700,000 distinct CDR3 sequences listed, 21% are singletons. The sample was also linked to a second study, of T cells expressing NK-cell markers.

Sequencing was done on a sample of PBMCs. These receptors originate from a woman aged 18-29 years in good health.

This clonotype was picked up one time. The chain recombines TRBV20-1 with TRBJ2-5; D may be TRBD1 (5 bases). The germline CDR1 and CDR2 sequences are DFQATT and SNEGSKA (reference sequence). The CDR3 consists of 12 residues. The ends were cut back, 5 bases at V and 3 bases at J, with 10 bases in the middle. CDR3 sequence reads: CSALSREETQYF. As DNA, the CDR3 is TGCAGTGCTCTATCCAGGGAAGAGACCCAGTACTTC.

V usage is TRBV12-3 or TRBV12-4 and J usage is TRBJ1-1; D is unclear. This CDR3 comprises 12 residues. Trimming took off 8 bases at V and 3 bases at J, with 10 bases between the two ends. In nucleotides, the CDR3 is TGTGCCAGCTGCGCGGCCTACACTGAAGCTTTCTTT. This gives the protein CASCAAYTEAFF.

This clonotype was recorded at least ten times. This sequence joins TRBV20-1 and TRBJ1-5, with no clear D. The CDR3 is 14 residues long. Germline V gives CDR1 DFQATT, CDR2 SNEGSKA (reference sequence). The ends were cut back, 0 bases at V and 6 bases at J, with 12 bases in the middle. The CDR3 DNA reads as TGCAGTGCTAGAGAGGCGGCAGCCAGTCAGCCCCAGCATTTT. It translates to CSAREAAASQPQHF.

The V call is TRBV12-3 or TRBV12-4, the J call TRBJ2-7; possibly TRBD1 for D (7 bases). V lost 3 bases, J lost 6 bases, and 18 bases lay in between. This CDR3 is built from 15 residues. This CDR3 is CASSLEGAPAGEQYF. The CDR3 nucleotides are TGTGCCAGCAGTTTGGAGGGGGCGCCAGCGGGCGAGCAGTACTTC.

The V call is TRBV20-1, the J call TRBJ2-5, with 10 nucleotides matching TRBD2. Germline V CDR1 and CDR2: DFQATT, SNEGSKA (reference sequence). The CDR3 is 13 residues long. After removal of 4 bases from V and 9 bases from J, the junction contained 8 bases not matched to a gene. The CDR3 nucleotides are TGCAGTGCTAATCAAGCGGGGGGGCTGGCCCAGTACTTC. This gives the protein CSANQAGGLAQYF.

The chain carries TRBV7-8 and TRBJ2-1, with D possibly TRBD2 on 9 matching bases. The CDR3 consists of 14 residues. The germline gives CDR1 SGHVS, CDR2 FQNEAQ. V lost 1 base and J 12 bases, leaving 16 bases between the germline ends. The CDR3 sequence: CASSLEPSGTGQFF. The CDR3 DNA follows: TGTGCCAGCAGCTTAGAGCCTAGCGGGACAGGGCAGTTCTTC.

This clonotype was recorded a few times. The rearrangement links TRBV20-1 to TRBJ2-3; D is uncertain. V lost 1 base to trimming and J lost 6 bases, with 8 bases between them. Germline loops: CDR1 DFQATT, CDR2 SNEGSKA (reference sequence). This CDR3 is 12 amino acids long. CDR3 amino acids: CSARGLGDTQYF. CDR3 bases: TGCAGTGCTAGAGGGCTAGGGGATACGCAGTATTTT.

The sample holds a few counts of this clonotype. V usage is TRBV4-3 and J usage is TRBJ2-2; D gene uncertain. With 0 bases removed from V and 7 bases from J, the gap between germline ends came to 0 bases. Germline V lookup: CDR1 LGHNA, CDR2 YSLEER. The CDR3 is 11 residues long. The CDR3 bases are TGCGCCAGCAGCCAAGACGGGGAGCTGTTTTTT. Its protein is CASSQDGELFF.

This clonotype was counted a few times. The chain combines TRBV13 with TRBJ1-6; D is unresolved. This CDR3 contains 12 residues. From germline, CDR1 is PRHDT and CDR2 FYEKMQ (reference sequence). V was clipped by 2 bases and J by 7 bases, with 3 bases between them. The CDR3 reads CASSLRNSPLHF. CDR3 sequence (DNA): TGTGCCAGCAGCTTACGGAATTCACCCCTCCACTTT.

The chain couples TRBV12-3 or TRBV12-4 to TRBJ2-7, with 8 bases fitting TRBD1. The CDR3 spans 14 residues. The V and J ends lost 6 bases and 1 base, in that order; junction bases with no gene match: 5. The CDR3 region has the DNA TGTGCCAGCAGAGCTGACAGGGGTTCCTACGAGCAGTACTTC. Protein: CASRADRGSYEQYF.

This clonotype was counted many times. The V call is TRBV12-3 or TRBV12-4, the J call TRBJ2-2; the match to TRBD1 covers 9 bases. This CDR3 contains 14 residues. Trimming removed 6 bases from V and 7 bases from J; junction bases left unmatched: 6. CDR3 nucleotide sequence: TGTGCCAGCAGGCCGGGACAGGGTGTCGGGGAGCTGTTTTTT. Translating gives CASRPGQGVGELFF.

This clonotype was seen repeatedly, ten times or more. The rearrangement links TRBV7-2 to TRBJ2-1; the D gene is possibly TRBD2 (6 bases). The CDR3 consists of 16 residues. Trimming shortened V by 4 bases and J by 2 bases, and 15 bases separated the two germline ends. Germline-derived CDR1 and CDR2 are SGHTA and FQGNSA. CDR3 in amino acids: CASSSHGGPTYNEQFF. Written as DNA, the CDR3 is TGTGCCAGCAGCTCCCACGGAGGGCCAACCTACAATGAGCAGTTCTTC.

The chain has TRBV5-1 and TRBJ2-7, with unresolved D. V lost 0 bases and J 6 bases, leaving 16 bases between the germline ends. From germline, CDR1 is SGHRS and CDR2 YFSETQ. The CDR3 has 15 residues. For the CDR3, the DNA is TGCGCCAGCAGCTTGGAAATATCTTGGAACACCGAGCAGTACTTC. Amino acids: CASSLEISWNTEQYF.

The rearrangement joins TRBV27 to TRBJ1-1; 8 bases fit TRBD1. The ends lost 5 bases at V and 6 bases at J; junction bases unmatched: 5. The germline CDR1 and CDR2 sequences are MNHEY and SMNVEV (reference sequence). This CDR3 spans 13 amino acids. Written as DNA, the CDR3 is TGTGCCAGCAGTCCCAGACAGGGGTCTGAAGCTTTCTTT. It encodes CASSPRQGSEAFF.

This clonotype was recorded a few times. The chain recombines TRBV20-1 with TRBJ2-7; 7 bases match TRBD1. V trimming: 1 base; J trimming: 2 bases; junction bases outside the gene matches: 8. Germline assignment: CDR1 DFQATT and CDR2 SNEGSKA (reference sequence). The CDR3 extends over 15 amino acids. The CDR3 region is CSARVGNRGAYEQYF. In DNA, the CDR3 is TGCAGTGCTAGAGTTGGGAACAGGGGAGCCTACGAGCAGTACTTC.

The chain recombines TRBV12-3 or TRBV12-4 with TRBJ1-1; D is possibly TRBD1 (5 bases). V lost 3 bases and J 2 bases, leaving 28 bases between the germline ends. This CDR3 spans 20 amino acids. CDR3 DNA sequence: TGTGCCAGCAGTTTGGTGGGAAGGGGCTTAAAACGGGGGAGTAACACTGAAGCTTTCTTT. It encodes CASSLVGRGLKRGSNTEAFF.